This T cell receptor (beta chain) is from a study of T cells in tuberculosis. Study-level findings and limits: Smaller alpha distances in active tuberculosis partly reflected shorter CDR3-alpha lengths.

V was clipped by 8 bases and J by 3 bases, with 8 bases between them. This CDR3 region has 12 residues. Germline V gene data show CDR1 as SGHAT and CDR2 as FQNNGV. In the case of this clone: Its target is not known.

Generated by immunoSEQ multiplex PCR, the TCRdb table keeps only in-frame clones and is missing some. The data show around 32,000 clones, around 94% seen once. Latent tuberculosis screening used tuberculin skin test and IGRA at entry. Sequencing was done on a sample of PBMCs. The receptor's source is a donor aged 10-29 years with latent tuberculosis or without tuberculosis infection. V usage is TRBV11-2 and J usage is TRBJ2-1; perhaps TRBD1 as D (5 bases). CDR3 DNA sequence: TGTGCCAGCGGGGCGTTCTACAATGAGCAGTTCTTC. This sequence encodes CASGAFYNEQFF.